The clone carrying this T cell receptor (beta chain) was seen a single time. Its antigen is not known. Time point here: blood 4 weeks post-SBRT, at nephrectomy. The treatment here: 15 Gy SBRT to primary tumor, nephrectomy 4 weeks later. Nephrectomy followed 15 Gy stereotactic body radiation by 4 weeks. Serial blood draws occurred at baseline and 2 and 4 weeks post-SBRT. The patient's renal cell carcinoma had clear cell pathology. This specimen belongs to a study of radiation and T cells in renal cell carcinoma. Study results and limitations: Top tumor clonotypes rose in blood 2 weeks post-radiation, then contracted.

The CDR3 loop spans 13 amino acids. Deletions cut 11 bases from V and 0 bases from J, with 10 bases between. Germline CDR1 reads SGHTA; CDR2 reads FQGNSA. Sequencing was performed with immunoSEQ multiplex PCR; in TCRdb, only in-frame clones are kept and a portion is missing. The repertoire consists of 130,000 to 150,000 clones, with approximately 86% occurring once and the leading ten covering less than 20%. The input for sequencing was blood, taken from a patient whose treatment included radiotherapy and nephrectomy. The V gene is TRBV7-2, the J gene TRBJ2-2; D ambiguous. This clonotype was obtained from a woman in her fifties or sixties with renal cell carcinoma. The CDR3 DNA reads TGTGCCGAAGCACCCACGAACACCGGGGAGCTGTTTTTT. This sequence encodes CAEAPTNTGELFF.